This section outlines one T cell receptor (beta chain) sequence together with its context. The data were obtained in a study of T cell changes during pregnancy in multiple sclerosis. Some clones are missing from TCRdb's copy, which holds only in-frame ones; the method was immunoSEQ multiplex PCR. The table has about 38,000 clones, 80% to 95% seen once. Looked up from germline, CDR1 is MNHEY and CDR2 is SMNVEV (reference sequence). CDR3 size: 14 residues. Trimming removed 7 bases from V and 2 bases from J; junction bases left unmatched: 4. The starting material was CD8+ T cells from peripheral blood mononuclear cells, obtained after pregnancy. V and J are TRBV27 and TRBJ2-1; 8 bases map to TRBD1. The sequence came from a female donor with multiple sclerosis, enrolled in a pregnancy study. In DNA form, the CDR3 reads TGTGCCAGCAACAGGGGGTCTCCCTACAATGAGCAGTTCTTC. Translating gives CASNRGSPYNEQFF.